These T cell receptor beta chains were read from a single sample in a study of blood T cell repertoires in COVID-19. Profiling relied on immunoSEQ multiplex PCR, and the TCRdb table lists in-frame clones only, not all of them. Seen here are about 50,000 clones, around 88% observed once, and the top ten hold around 4.9%. What was sequenced was peripheral blood. The receptors were gathered from a human donor in a cohort sampled during active COVID-19. Each CDR3 is given with its conserved first and last residue. The D gene is left open where the match is weak. Not all rows give a size; the values are once, few, many and, for expanded clones, a class.

V gene	J gene	D gene	clone size	CDR3 protein	CDR3 DNA
TRBV5-6	TRBJ2-3	NA	NA	CASSLISASASTQYF	TGTGCCAGCAGCCTCATCTCAGCGTCGGCTAGTACGCAGTATTTT
TRBV3-1/TRBV3-2	TRBJ2-3	NA	NA	CASSQDPTGPTSTDTQYF	TGTGCCAGCAGCCAAGATCCAACAGGGCCTACTAGCACAGATACGCAGTATTTT
TRBV1	TRBJ1-5	NA	NA	CTSSQGPGRDQPQHF	TGCACCAGCAGCCAAGGCCCAGGGAGGGATCAGCCCCAGCATTTT
TRBV18	TRBJ1-2	TRBD1	NA	CASSPDRAGGGYTF	TGTGCCAGCTCACCCGACAGGGCAGGGGGAGGCTACACCTTC
TRBV19	TRBJ1-6	NA	NA	CASSVTGNHSPLHF	TGTGCCAGTAGTGTCACAGGGAACCATTCACCCCTCCACTTT
TRBV5-4	TRBJ2-3	NA	NA	CASSLRGSDTQYF	TGTGCCAGCAGCTTGAGGGGCTCAGATACGCAGTATTTT
TRBV9	TRBJ2-7	TRBD1	NA	CASSLGTGSSYEQYF	TGTGCCAGCAGCTTGGGGACAGGATCCTCCTACGAGCAGTACTTC
TRBV12-3/TRBV12-4	TRBJ2-1	NA	NA	CASSSSGIGQFF	TGTGCCAGCAGTTCCTCAGGGATTGGGCAGTTCTTC
TRBV11-2	TRBJ2-4	TRBD1	NA	CASSESGQANIQYF	TGTGCCAGCAGCGAATCGGGACAGGCCAACATTCAGTACTTC
TRBV2	TRBJ2-7	TRBD1	NA	CASSPFRGQGAYEQYF	TGTGCCAGCAGCCCCTTTAGGGGACAGGGGGCTTACGAGCAGTACTTC
TRBV11-3	TRBJ2-1	NA	NA	CASSLEGGGGYNEQFF	TGTGCCAGCAGCTTAGAGGGCGGTGGGGGGTACAATGAGCAGTTCTTC
TRBV18	TRBJ1-2	NA	once	CASSPAADSTNYGYTF	TGTGCCAGCTCACCCGCCGCGGACAGTACTAACTATGGCTACACCTTC
TRBV6-6	TRBJ2-3	NA	NA	CASRGRLSDTQYF	TGTGCCAGCAGGGGGCGCTTGTCAGATACGCAGTATTTT
TRBV6-6	TRBJ1-6	NA	few	CASSSRQAGSPLHF	TGTGCCAGCAGTTCGAGACAGGCGGGTTCACCCCTCCACTTT
TRBV6-5	TRBJ1-5	NA	few	CASKSPQPQHF	TGTGCCAGCAAGAGTCCTCAGCCCCAGCATTTT
TRBV30	TRBJ2-7	TRBD2	once	CAWSSGGTSYEQYF	TGTGCCTGGAGTAGCGGGGGGACTTCCTACGAGCAGTACTTC
TRBV5-4	TRBJ2-7	NA	NA	CASNPGVTGEQYF	TGTGCCAGCAACCCCGGGGTCACGGGGGAGCAGTACTTC
TRBV21-1	TRBJ2-1	NA	NA	CASSRTSGGGLSDNEQFF	TGTGCCAGCAGCAGGACTAGCGGGGGGGGCCTATCTGACAATGAGCAGTTCTTC
TRBV10-1	TRBJ2-1	TRBD1	NA	CASSGTGGYNEQFF	TGCGCCAGCAGTGGGACAGGGGGATACAATGAGCAGTTCTTC
TRBV12-5	TRBJ2-5	NA	NA	CASTSWGKETQYF	TGTGCTAGTACCTCCTGGGGCAAGGAGACCCAGTACTTC
TRBV11-1	TRBJ1-6	NA	NA	CASSPGFHSPLHF	TGTGCCAGCAGCCCAGGGTTCCATTCACCCCTCCACTTT
TRBV6-5	TRBJ1-6	NA	NA	CASSWQGQRYNSPLHF	TGTGCCAGCAGTTGGCAGGGTCAACGGTATAATTCACCCCTCCACTTT
TRBV5-1	TRBJ1-5	NA	NA	CASSPEGNQPQHF	TGCGCCAGCAGCCCGGAGGGCAATCAGCCCCAGCATTTT
TRBV29-1	TRBJ1-1	TRBD1	NA	CSVEAGTGNTEAFF	TGCAGCGTTGAGGCCGGGACAGGGAACACTGAAGCTTTCTTT
TRBV4-2	TRBJ2-2	TRBD1	NA	CASSLDQGQGTGELFF	TGTGCCAGCAGCCTGGATCAGGGACAGGGGACCGGGGAGCTGTTTTTT
TRBV30	TRBJ1-1	TRBD1	NA	CAWSVGQGGYTEAFF	TGTGCCTGGAGTGTTGGGCAGGGGGGATACACTGAAGCTTTCTTT
TRBV6-4	TRBJ2-3	NA	NA	CASKVSGGAPTDTQYF	TGTGCCAGCAAAGTATCTGGGGGGGCCCCCACAGATACGCAGTATTTT
TRBV20-1	TRBJ1-2	NA	NA	CSARGGDGYTF	TGCAGTGCCCGGGGGGGGGATGGCTACACCTTC
TRBV12-5	TRBJ2-3	TRBD2	NA	CASGVGLGGGDTQYF	TGTGCTAGTGGTGTGGGACTAGGAGGAGGAGATACGCAGTATTTT
TRBV19	TRBJ2-2	TRBD2	NA	CASSITSGGNTGELFF	TGTGCCAGTAGTATCACTAGCGGGGGTAACACCGGGGAGCTGTTTTTT
TRBV5-1	TRBJ1-1	NA	NA	CASSLASGRDTEAFF	TGCGCCAGCAGCTTGGCCTCGGGCAGGGACACTGAAGCTTTCTTT
TRBV7-8	TRBJ1-3	TRBD1	NA	CASSTGGRLSGNTIYF	TGTGCCAGCAGCACAGGGGGCAGACTCTCTGGAAACACCATATATTTT
TRBV6-5	TRBJ2-5	NA	NA	CASSRDQETQYF	TGTGCCAGCAGCCGGGATCAAGAGACCCAGTACTTC
TRBV5-1	TRBJ2-5	TRBD2	NA	CASSPGLAGVNQETQYF	TGCGCCAGCAGCCCCGGACTAGCGGGGGTGAACCAAGAGACCCAGTACTTC
TRBV2	TRBJ1-5	NA	NA	CASRGEANQPQHF	TGTGCCAGCCGGGGGGAGGCCAATCAGCCCCAGCATTTT
TRBV7-6	TRBJ2-3	NA	NA	CASSSMTVSTDTQYF	TGTGCCAGCAGCTCCATGACAGTTAGCACAGATACGCAGTATTTT
TRBV18	TRBJ2-7	NA	NA	CASSPLFSPDNYEQYF	TGTGCCAGCTCACCGCTCTTCTCACCCGACAACTACGAGCAGTACTTC
TRBV11-3	TRBJ1-3	NA	NA	CASSPGGPAGNTIYF	TGTGCCAGCAGCCCCGGGGGACCAGCTGGAAACACCATATATTTT
TRBV11-3	TRBJ1-1	NA	NA	CASSLDPRSAEAFF	TGTGCCAGCAGCTTAGATCCCCGGTCCGCTGAAGCTTTCTTT
TRBV2	TRBJ1-5	NA	NA	CASSKPPGQNQPQHF	TGTGCCAGCAGTAAACCTCCGGGACAAAATCAGCCCCAGCATTTT
TRBV11-2	TRBJ1-1	NA	NA	CASSVRVVGTEAFF	TGTGCCAGCAGCGTCAGGGTGGTTGGCACTGAAGCTTTCTTT
TRBV7-9	TRBJ1-1	TRBD1	NA	CASSRQGAKNTEAFF	TGTGCCAGCAGCCGACAGGGGGCCAAGAACACTGAAGCTTTCTTT
TRBV11-2	TRBJ1-3	NA	few	CASSSPASSGSGNTIYF	TGTGCCAGCAGCTCCCCTGCGTCCTCGGGCTCTGGAAACACCATATATTTT
TRBV11-3	TRBJ2-1	TRBD2	NA	CASSSQGLAGYNEQFF	TGTGCCAGCAGCTCACAAGGACTAGCGGGGTACAATGAGCAGTTCTTC
TRBV9	TRBJ2-2	NA	once	CASSASRVRGELFF	TGTGCCAGCAGCGCCTCTAGAGTTAGGGGGGAGCTGTTTTTT
TRBV12-3/TRBV12-4	TRBJ1-1	NA	NA	CASSLGQDLAFF	TGTGCCAGCAGTTTAGGACAGGATTTGGCTTTCTTT
TRBV4-2	TRBJ2-3	NA	few	CASSQAGEPTDTQYF	TGTGCCAGCAGCCAAGCGGGAGAACCCACAGATACGCAGTATTTT
TRBV2	TRBJ1-6	TRBD1	NA	CASSAGTADSPLHF	TGTGCCAGCAGTGCCGGGACAGCTGATTCACCCCTCCACTTT
TRBV7-9	TRBJ1-1	NA	NA	CASSLRGEAFF	TGTGCCAGCAGCTTAAGGGGTGAAGCTTTCTTT
TRBV10-1	TRBJ1-4	NA	once	CASRNVGLNEKLFF	TGCGCCAGCAGGAATGTTGGACTTAATGAAAAACTGTTTTTT
TRBV7-9	TRBJ2-5	TRBD2	NA	CASRRSSGQETQYF	TGTGCCAGCAGAAGGTCTAGCGGCCAAGAGACCCAGTACTTC
TRBV6-6	TRBJ1-6	NA	NA	CASSQTERNSPLHF	TGTGCCAGCAGCCAGACAGAGAGGAATTCACCCCTCCACTTT
TRBV5-6	TRBJ2-3	TRBD1	NA	CASSADRVGQYF	TGTGCCAGCAGCGCGGACAGGGTTGGGCAGTATTTT
TRBV6-5	TRBJ2-1	TRBD2	once	CASSYSGGGANNEQFF	TGTGCCAGCAGTTACTCTGGCGGGGGGGCAAACAATGAGCAGTTCTTC
TRBV5-4	TRBJ1-2	TRBD1	many	CASSLATGAYGYTF	TGTGCCAGCAGCCTCGCGACAGGGGCCTATGGCTACACCTTC
TRBV9	TRBJ2-3	TRBD2	NA	CARKRRGDMKDTQYF	TGTGCCAGGAAGAGGCGGGGGGACATGAAAGATACGCAGTATTTT
TRBV11-2	TRBJ1-4	NA	once	CASSSDLGSREKLFF	TGTGCCAGCAGCTCCGACTTGGGGAGTAGGGAAAAACTGTTTTTT
TRBV18	TRBJ1-2	TRBD1	NA	CASSPGTGGSYGYTF	TGTGCCAGCTCACCCGGGACAGGGGGATCATATGGCTACACCTTC
TRBV5-1	TRBJ2-7	TRBD1	NA	CASSSSGGGYEQYF	TGCGCCAGCAGCAGTTCAGGGGGCGGCTACGAGCAGTACTTC
TRBV29-1	TRBJ1-1	NA	NA	CSAVTASATEAFF	TGCAGCGCGGTGACAGCCTCCGCCACTGAAGCTTTCTTT